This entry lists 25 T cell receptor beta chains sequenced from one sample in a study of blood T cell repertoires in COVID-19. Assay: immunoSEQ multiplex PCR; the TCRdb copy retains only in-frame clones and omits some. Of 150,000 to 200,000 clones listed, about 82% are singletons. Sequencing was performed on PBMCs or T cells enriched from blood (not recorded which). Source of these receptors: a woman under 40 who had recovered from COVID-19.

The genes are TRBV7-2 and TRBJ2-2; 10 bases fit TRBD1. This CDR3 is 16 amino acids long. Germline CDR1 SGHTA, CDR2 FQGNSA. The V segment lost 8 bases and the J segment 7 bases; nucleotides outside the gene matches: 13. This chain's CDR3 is CASSLIDRGLNGELFF. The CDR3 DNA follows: TGTGCCAGCTCCTTGATAGACAGGGGGCTAAACGGGGAGCTGTTTTTT.

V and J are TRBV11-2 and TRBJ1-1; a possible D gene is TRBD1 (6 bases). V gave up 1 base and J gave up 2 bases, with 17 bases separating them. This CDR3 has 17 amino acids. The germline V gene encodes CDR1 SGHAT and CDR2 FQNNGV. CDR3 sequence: CASSLGVGGAGNTEAFF. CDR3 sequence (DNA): TGTGCCAGCAGCTTAGGCGTGGGGGGGGCTGGTAACACTGAAGCTTTCTTT.

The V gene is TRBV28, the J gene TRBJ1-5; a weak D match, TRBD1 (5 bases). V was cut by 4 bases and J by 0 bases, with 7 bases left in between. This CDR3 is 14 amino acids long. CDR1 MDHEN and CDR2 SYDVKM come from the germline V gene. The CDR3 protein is CASSSTVSNQPQHF. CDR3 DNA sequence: TGTGCCAGCAGTTCGACAGTTAGCAATCAGCCCCAGCATTTT.

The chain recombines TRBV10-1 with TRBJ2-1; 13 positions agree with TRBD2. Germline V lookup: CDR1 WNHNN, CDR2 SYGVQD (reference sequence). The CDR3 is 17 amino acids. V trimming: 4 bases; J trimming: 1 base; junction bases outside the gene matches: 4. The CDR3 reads CASSGGTSGVSYNEQFF. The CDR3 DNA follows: TGCGCCAGCAGTGGGGGGACTAGCGGGGTTTCCTACAATGAGCAGTTCTTC.

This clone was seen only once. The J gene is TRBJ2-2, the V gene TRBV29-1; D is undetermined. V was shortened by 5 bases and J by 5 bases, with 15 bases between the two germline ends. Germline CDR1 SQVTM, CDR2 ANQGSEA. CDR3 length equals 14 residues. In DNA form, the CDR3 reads TGCAGCGTTCTGGGCCACGAGTCAACCGGGGAGCTGTTTTTT. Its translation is CSVLGHESTGELFF.

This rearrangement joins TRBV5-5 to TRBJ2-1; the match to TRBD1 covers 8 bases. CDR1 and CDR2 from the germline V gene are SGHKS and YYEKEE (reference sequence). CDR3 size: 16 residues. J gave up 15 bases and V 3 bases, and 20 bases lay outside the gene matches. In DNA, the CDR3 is TGTGCCAGCAGCTCTGAGAACAGGGGGAAGAGTGGTTTGGTGTTCTTC. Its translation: CASSSENRGKSGLVFF. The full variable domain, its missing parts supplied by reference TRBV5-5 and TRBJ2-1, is DAGVTQSPTHLIKTRGQQVTLRCSPISGHKSVSWYQQVLGQGPQFIFQYYEKEERGRGNFPDRFSARQFPNYSSELNVNALLLGDSALYLCASSSENRGKSGLVFFGPGTRLTVL.

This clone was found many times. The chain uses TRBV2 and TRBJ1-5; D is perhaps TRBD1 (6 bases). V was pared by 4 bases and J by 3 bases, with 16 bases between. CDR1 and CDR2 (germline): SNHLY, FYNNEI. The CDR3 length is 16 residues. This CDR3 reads CASSAPTGNPNQPQHF. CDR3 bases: TGTGCCAGCAGTGCCCCTACAGGGAACCCCAATCAGCCCCAGCATTTT.

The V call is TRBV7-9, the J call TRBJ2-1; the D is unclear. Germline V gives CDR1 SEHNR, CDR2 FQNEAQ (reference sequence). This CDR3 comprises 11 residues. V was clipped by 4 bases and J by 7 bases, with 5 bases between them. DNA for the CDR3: TGTGCCAGCAGCTCCAGTAATGAGCAGTTCTTC. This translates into CASSSSNEQFF.

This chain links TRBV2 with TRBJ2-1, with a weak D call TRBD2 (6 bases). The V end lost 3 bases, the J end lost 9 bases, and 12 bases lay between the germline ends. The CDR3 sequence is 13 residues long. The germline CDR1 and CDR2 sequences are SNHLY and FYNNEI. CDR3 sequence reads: CASSDGGRVEQFF. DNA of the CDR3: TGTGCCAGCAGTGACGGGGGAAGAGTTGAGCAGTTCTTC.

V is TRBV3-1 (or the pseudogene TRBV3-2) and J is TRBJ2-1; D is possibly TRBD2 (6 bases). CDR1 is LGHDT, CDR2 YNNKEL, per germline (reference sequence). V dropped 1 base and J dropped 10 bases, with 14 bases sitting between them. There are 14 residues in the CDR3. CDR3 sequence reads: CASSQGTVADEQFF. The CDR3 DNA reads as TGTGCCAGCAGCCAAGGAACCGTAGCGGACGAGCAGTTCTTC.

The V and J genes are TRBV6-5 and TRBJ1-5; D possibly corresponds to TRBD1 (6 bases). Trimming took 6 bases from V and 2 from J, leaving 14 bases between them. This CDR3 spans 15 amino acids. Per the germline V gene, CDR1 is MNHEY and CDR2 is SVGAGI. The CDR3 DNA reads TGTGCCAGCAGACCAGGGGCGACTGGCAATCAGCCCCAGCATTTT. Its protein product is CASRPGATGNQPQHF.

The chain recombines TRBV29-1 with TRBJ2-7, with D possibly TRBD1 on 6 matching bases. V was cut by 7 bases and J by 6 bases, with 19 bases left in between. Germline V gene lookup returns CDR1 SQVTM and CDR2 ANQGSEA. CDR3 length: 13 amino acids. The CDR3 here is CSANQGRGSEQYF. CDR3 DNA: TGCAGCGCGAACCAGGGGAGAGGGTCCGAGCAGTACTTC.

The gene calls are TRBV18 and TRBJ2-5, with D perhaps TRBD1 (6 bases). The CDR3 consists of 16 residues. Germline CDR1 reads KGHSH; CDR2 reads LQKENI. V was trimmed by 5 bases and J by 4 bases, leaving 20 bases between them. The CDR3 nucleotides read TGTGCCAGCTCAATTCGGGACAACCTTCAGGGAGAGACCCAGTACTTC. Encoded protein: CASSIRDNLQGETQYF. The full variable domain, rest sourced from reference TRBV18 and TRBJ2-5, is NAGVMQNPRHLVRRRGQEARLRCSPMKGHSHVYWYRQLPEEGLKFMVYLQKENIIDESGMPKERFSAEFPKEGPSILRIQQVVRGDSAAYFCASSIRDNLQGETQYFGPGTRLLVL.

As DNA, the CDR3 is TGTGCCAGCAGAAAATTCATGAACACTGAAGCTTTCTTT. Encoded protein: CASRKFMNTEAFF. The chain employs TRBV6-5 and TRBJ1-1; D not certain. The germline gives CDR1 MNHEY, CDR2 SVGAGI. The CDR3 runs to 13 residues. Trimming cost V 6 bases and J 0 bases, with 8 bases left between them.

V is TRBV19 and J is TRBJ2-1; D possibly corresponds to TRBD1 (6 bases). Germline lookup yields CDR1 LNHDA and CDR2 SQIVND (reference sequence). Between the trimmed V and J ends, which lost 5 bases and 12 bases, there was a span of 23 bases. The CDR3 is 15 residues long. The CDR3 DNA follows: TGTGCCAGTAGTCAACAGGGCCCAAGGTTAGGGGGGCAGTTCTTC. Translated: CASSQQGPRLGGQFF.

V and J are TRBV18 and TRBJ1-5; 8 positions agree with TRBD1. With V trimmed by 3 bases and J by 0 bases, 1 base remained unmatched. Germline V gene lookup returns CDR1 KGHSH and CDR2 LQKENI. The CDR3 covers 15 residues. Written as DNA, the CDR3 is TGTGCCAGCTCACCGACAGGGGTTAGCAATCAGCCCCAGCATTTT. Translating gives CASSPTGVSNQPQHF.

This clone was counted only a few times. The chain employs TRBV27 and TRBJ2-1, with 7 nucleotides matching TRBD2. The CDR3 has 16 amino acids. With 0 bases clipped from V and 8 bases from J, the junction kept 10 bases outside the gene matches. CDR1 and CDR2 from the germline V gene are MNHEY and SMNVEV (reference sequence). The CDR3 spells CASSLSAGVPGDEQFF. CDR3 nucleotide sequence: TGTGCCAGCAGTTTATCGGCGGGAGTGCCGGGGGATGAGCAGTTCTTC.

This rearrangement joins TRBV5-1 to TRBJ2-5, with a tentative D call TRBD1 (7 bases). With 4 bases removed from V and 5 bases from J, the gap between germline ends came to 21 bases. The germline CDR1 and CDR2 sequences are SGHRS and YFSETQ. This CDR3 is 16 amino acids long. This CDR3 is CASSVRQGGVSETQYF. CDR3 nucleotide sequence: TGCGCCAGCAGCGTAAGACAGGGCGGGGTTTCGGAGACCCAGTACTTC.

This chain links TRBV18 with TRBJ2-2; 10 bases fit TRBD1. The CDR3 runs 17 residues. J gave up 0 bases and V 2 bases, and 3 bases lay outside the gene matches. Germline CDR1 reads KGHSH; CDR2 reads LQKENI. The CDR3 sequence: CASSPTGQGSNTGELFF. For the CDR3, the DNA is TGTGCCAGCTCACCAACGGGACAGGGGTCGAACACCGGGGAGCTGTTTTTT.

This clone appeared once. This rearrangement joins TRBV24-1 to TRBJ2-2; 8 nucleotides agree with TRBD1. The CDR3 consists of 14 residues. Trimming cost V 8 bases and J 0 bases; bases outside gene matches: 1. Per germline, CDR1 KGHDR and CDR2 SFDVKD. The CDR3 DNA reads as TGTGCCACCATGGACAGGGCGAACACCGGGGAGCTGTTTTTT. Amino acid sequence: CATMDRANTGELFF.

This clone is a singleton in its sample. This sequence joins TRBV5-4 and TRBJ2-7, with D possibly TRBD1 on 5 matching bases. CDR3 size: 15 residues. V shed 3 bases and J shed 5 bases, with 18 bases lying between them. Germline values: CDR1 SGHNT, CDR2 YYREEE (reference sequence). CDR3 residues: CASSSPRGLWDEQYF. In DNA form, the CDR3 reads TGTGCCAGCAGCTCACCTAGGGGTCTTTGGGACGAGCAGTACTTC.

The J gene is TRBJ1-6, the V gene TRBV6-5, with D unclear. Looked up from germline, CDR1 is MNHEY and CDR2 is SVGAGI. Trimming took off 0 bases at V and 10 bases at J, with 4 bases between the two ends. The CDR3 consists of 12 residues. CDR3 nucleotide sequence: TGTGCCAGCAGTTACTCGCGGTCACCCCTCCACTTT. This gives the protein CASSYSRSPLHF.

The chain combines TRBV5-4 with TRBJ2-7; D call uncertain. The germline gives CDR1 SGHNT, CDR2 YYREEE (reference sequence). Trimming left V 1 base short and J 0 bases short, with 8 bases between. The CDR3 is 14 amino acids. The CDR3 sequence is CASSLLGSSYEQYF. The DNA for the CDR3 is TGTGCCAGCAGCTTGCTGGGCTCCTCCTACGAGCAGTACTTC. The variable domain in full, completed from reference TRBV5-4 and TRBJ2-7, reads ETGVTQSPTHLIKTRGQQVTLRCSSQSGHNTVSWYQQALGQGPQFIFQYYREEENGRGNFPPRFSGLQFPNYSSELNVNALELDDSALYLCASSLLGSSYEQYFGPGTRLTVT.

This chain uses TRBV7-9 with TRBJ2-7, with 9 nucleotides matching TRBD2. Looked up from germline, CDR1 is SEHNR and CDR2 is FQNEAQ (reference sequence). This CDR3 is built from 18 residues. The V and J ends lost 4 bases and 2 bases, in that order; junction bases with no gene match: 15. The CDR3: CASSSYTGTSWATYEQYF. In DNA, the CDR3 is TGTGCCAGCAGCTCATATACCGGGACTAGCTGGGCTACCTACGAGCAGTACTTC.

The CDR3 here is CASSQDTSERETQYF. The CDR3 DNA reads as TGTGCCAGCAGCCAAGATACTAGCGAGCGGGAGACCCAGTACTTC. The V call is TRBV4-2, the J call TRBJ2-5, with 7 nucleotides matching TRBD2. Germline CDR1 and CDR2: LGHNA and YNFKEQ. CDR3 length: 15 amino acids. The J segment lost 5 bases and the V segment lost 0 bases, leaving 6 bases of the junction unmatched.